This T cell receptor beta chain came from a study of human T cells and chemical hapten exposure. General study findings and limits: DPC sensitization produced no change in TCRs with frequency above 1 in 1000.

TCRdb used MiXCR to reprocess the RACE reads, holding one entry per CDR3 protein. The data show about 79,000 distinct CDR3 sequences, approximately 8.6% seen once. The time point is: healthy volunteer bleed at 6 weeks. Sequencing started from total RNA isolated from unfractionated whole blood. As for this clonotype: Antigen specificity is unknown.

The V segment lost 2 bases and the J segment 4 bases; nucleotides outside the gene matches: 0. The length of the CDR3 is 15 residues. CDR1 and CDR2 from the germline V gene are MNHEY and SMNVEV (reference sequence). The receptor comes from a male donor in good health. Some clones in this sample may be carry-over from other donors' samples. What was sequenced was whole blood. The chain links TRBV27 to TRBJ2-2; 11 bases agree with TRBD2. The CDR3 loop reads CASSLTSGSTGELFF. The CDR3 nucleotides read TGTGCCAGCAGTTTAACTAGCGGGAGCACCGGGGAGCTGTTTTTT.